Below are 4 T cell receptor beta chains sequenced from a single sample in a study of cytomegalovirus exposure and HLA in healthy donors. Primers for the PCR totalled 60 Vbeta and 13 Jbeta. Clones were read by immunoSEQ multiplex PCR, and TCRdb kept only the in-frame ones, dropping some. The sample holds roughly 80,000 clones, over 60% seen once. Sequencing used PBMCs. Receptors were obtained from a male donor in good health and CMV-seronegative.

Points on this clone: One junction end disagrees with the germline gene, perhaps due to a read error. The rearrangement joins TRBV18 to TRBJ1-2, with 8 bases identical to TRBD1. Per the germline V gene, CDR1 is KGHSH and CDR2 is LQKENI. This CDR3 contains 15 residues. CDR3 sequence reads: CASSPAGQDNYGYPF. For the CDR3, the DNA is TGTGCCAGCTCACCAGCGGGACAGGATAACTATGGCTACCCCTTC.

This chain uses TRBV7-6 with TRBJ1-4; D might be TRBD1 (6 bases). The V end lost 1 base, the J end lost 8 bases, and 14 bases lay between the germline ends. Germline V CDR1 and CDR2: SGHVS, FNYEAQ. This CDR3 comprises 15 residues. In nucleotides, the CDR3 is TGTGCCAGCAGCTTAGTAAGCAGGGGTCACGAAAAACTGTTTTTT. Translated, it gives CASSLVSRGHEKLFF. Supplemented by reference TRBV7-6 and TRBJ1-4, the full variable domain reads GAGVSQSPRYKVTKRGQDVALRCDPISGHVSLYWYRQALGQGPEFLTYFNYEAQQDKSGLPNDRFSAERPEGSISTLTIQRTEQRDSAMYRCASSLVSRGHEKLFFGSGTQLSVL.

The J gene is TRBJ1-1, the V gene TRBV7-8; D is possibly TRBD1 (6 bases). CDR3 length: 14 residues. V was trimmed by 5 bases and J by 4 bases, leaving 14 bases between them. Germline lookup yields CDR1 SGHVS and CDR2 FQNEAQ. For the CDR3, the DNA is TGTGCCAGCAGCGTAACAGGGATGGGCACTGAAGCTTTCTTT. The encoded protein is CASSVTGMGTEAFF.

The chain carries TRBV11-2 and TRBJ2-4; 11 bases are shared with TRBD2. From germline, CDR1 is SGHAT and CDR2 FQNNGV. The CDR3 sequence is 17 residues long. Trimming cost V 6 bases and J 4 bases; bases outside gene matches: 11. The CDR3 spells CASRPTGTSGTKNIQYF. In DNA, the CDR3 is TGTGCCAGCAGACCGACCGGGACTAGCGGTACTAAAAACATTCAGTACTTC.